The 4 T cell receptor beta chains in this list originate from one sample, sequenced in a study of cytomegalovirus exposure and HLA in healthy donors. The PCR used 60 Vbeta and 13 Jbeta primers. The method was immunoSEQ multiplex PCR; TCRdb's version includes in-frame clones alone and lacks a portion of them. The data show hundreds of thousands of clones, about 80% seen once. Source material: PBMCs. All receptors derive from a girl between 5 and 17 years old in good health and CMV-seronegative.

This clone showed up just a few times. This chain joins TRBV5-8 and TRBJ2-4, with TRBD1 matching over 8 bases. CDR3 length equals 15 residues. V trimming: 0 bases; J trimming: 3 bases; junction bases outside the gene matches: 2. Looked up from germline, CDR1 is SGHTS and CDR2 is YDEGEE. As DNA, the CDR3 is TGTGCCAGCAGCTTGGTACAGGGGGTCAAAAACATTCAGTACTTC. Translation gives CASSLVQGVKNIQYF.

V gene TRBV27 combines with J gene TRBJ1-6; possible D gene TRBD1, 6 bases. The germline V gene encodes CDR1 MNHEY and CDR2 SMNVEV (reference sequence). V was trimmed by 6 bases and J by 5 bases, leaving 14 bases between them. The CDR3 covers 15 residues. The CDR3 protein is CASSLAGAHNSPLHF. DNA for the CDR3: TGTGCCAGCAGCCTAGCAGGGGCACATAATTCACCCCTCCACTTT.

The V and J genes are TRBV15 and TRBJ1-1; 7 bases fit TRBD1. V dropped 0 bases and J dropped 0; count of bases not matched to a gene: 4. The germline CDR1 and CDR2 sequences are LNHNV and YYDKDF (reference sequence). The CDR3 is made up of 16 amino acids. The CDR3 DNA follows: TGTGCCACCAGCAGAGATGGGACAGCGATGAACACTGAAGCTTTCTTT. This sequence encodes CATSRDGTAMNTEAFF.

The V and J genes are TRBV7-2 and TRBJ2-2; maybe TRBD1 (5 bases). Trimming removed 5 bases at V and 5 bases at J, with 21 bases between. The CDR3 is 17 amino acids. CDR1 and CDR2 (germline): SGHTA, FQGNSA. CDR3 loop: CASSPYGQGWSTGELFF. In nucleotides, the CDR3 is TGTGCCAGCAGCCCTTACGGGCAGGGATGGAGTACCGGGGAGCTGTTTTTT.